These 27 T cell receptor beta chains were sequenced from one sample in a study of Graves' ophthalmopathy and Graves' hyperthyroidism. Investigators amplified TCR beta CDR3 regions from RNA transcripts. RT-PCR in the first round used HTBI primers; a second-round multiplex PCR followed. A single record per CDR3 protein comes from TCRdb applying MiXCR to the multiplex PCR reads. The sample has around 1.1 million distinct CDR3 sequences, about 36% seen once. Sequencing input: peripheral blood or thyroid tissue (not recorded which). The source of these receptors is an adult man with Graves' hyperthyroidism.

V is TRBV19 and J is TRBJ1-5; D call uncertain. The CDR3 consists of 13 residues. The V gene lost 6 bases and the J gene lost 7 bases, with 13 bases spanning the gap. CDR1 and CDR2 from the germline V gene are LNHDA and SQIVND (reference sequence). CDR3 region: CASRLGPGQPQHF. The CDR3 DNA follows: TGTGCCAGTAGACTCGGTCCTGGACAGCCCCAGCATTTT.

This clonotype was recorded many times. This chain uses TRBV19 with TRBJ2-7, with a tentative D call TRBD1 (5 bases). Trimming took off 2 bases at V and 3 bases at J, with 14 bases between the two ends. Per the germline V gene, CDR1 is LNHDA and CDR2 is SQIVND (reference sequence). This CDR3 is 15 amino acids long. CDR3 sequence reads: CASSIHSTEVYEQYF. DNA of the CDR3: TGTGCCAGTAGTATACACTCGACAGAGGTCTACGAGCAGTACTTC.

This clonotype showed up just a few times. This chain links TRBV7-8 with TRBJ2-7; 13 nucleotides agree with TRBD2. Germline V gene sequence: CDR1 SGHVS, CDR2 FQNEAQ. With V trimmed by 0 bases and J by 2 bases, 4 bases remained unmatched. CDR3 length: 17 amino acids. CDR3: CASSLAPGTSGAYEQYF. CDR3 DNA: TGTGCCAGCAGCTTAGCCCCCGGGACTAGCGGGGCCTACGAGCAGTACTTC.

This rearrangement joins TRBV10-2 to TRBJ2-6; the D gene is possibly TRBD1 (7 bases). Germline V gene sequence: CDR1 WSHSY, CDR2 SAAADI. Trimming cost V 5 bases and J 0 bases, with 17 bases left between them. This CDR3 has 18 residues. The chain's CDR3 is CASSLPGGTVSGANVLTF. The CDR3 coding sequence is TGCGCCAGCAGTCTCCCAGGGGGGACAGTCTCTGGGGCCAACGTCCTGACTTTC.

The chain couples TRBV9 to TRBJ2-5; the D gene is possibly TRBD1 (6 bases). The CDR3 contains 18 residues. Germline V gene sequence: CDR1 SGDLS, CDR2 YYNGEE. The ends were cut back, 2 bases at V and 1 base at J, with 21 bases in the middle. Here the CDR3 reads CASSVVRNTGTLQETQYF. DNA of the CDR3: TGTGCCAGCAGCGTTGTGCGGAACACCGGGACACTCCAAGAGACCCAGTACTTC.

The chain links TRBV10-2 to TRBJ1-5, with D perhaps TRBD1 (5 bases). This CDR3 is built from 16 residues. Trimming removed 3 bases at V and 11 bases at J, with 23 bases between. Germline V gene sequence: CDR1 WSHSY, CDR2 SAAADI. The CDR3 spells CASSDHGAGRRSSQHF. CDR3 nucleotides: TGCGCCAGCAGTGATCACGGGGCAGGCCGTCGATCATCCCAGCATTTT.

This clonotype has a count of ten or more. This sequence joins TRBV2 and TRBJ1-1; tentative D call: TRBD1 (6 bases). CDR3 length: 14 residues. Germline lookup yields CDR1 SNHLY and CDR2 FYNNEI. V was pared by 8 bases and J by 5 bases, with 18 bases between. CDR3 loop: CASPAGTYGTEAFF. CDR3 in DNA: TGTGCCAGCCCGGCTGGGACATATGGGACTGAAGCTTTCTTT.

The chain uses TRBV30 and TRBJ1-6; D gene uncertain. Germline V gives CDR1 GTSNPN, CDR2 SVGIG (reference sequence). This CDR3 has 14 amino acids. V was shortened by 8 bases and J by 5 bases, with 16 bases between the two germline ends. CDR3 amino acids: CAGRLGSHNSPLHF. The DNA for the CDR3 is TGTGCCGGAAGGTTGGGCAGCCATAATTCACCCCTCCACTTT.

The sample holds a few counts of this clonotype. The chain has TRBV2 and TRBJ1-2; D might be TRBD1 (5 bases). V lost 10 bases and J lost 1, with 16 bases in between. CDR3 length: 14 amino acids. Germline V CDR1 and CDR2: SNHLY, FYNNEI. CDR3 region: CATRSDSHNYGYTF. CDR3 in DNA: TGTGCCACCAGAAGCGACAGTCATAACTATGGCTACACCTTC.

The chain joins TRBV4-1 to TRBJ2-5; 8 nucleotides align to TRBD1. The CDR3 loop spans 15 amino acids. Germline V gives CDR1 MGHRA, CDR2 YSYEKL. Germline trimming cut 0 bases from V and 5 bases from J; bases unmatched to any gene: 5. The CDR3 reads CASSQEDRGRETQYF. CDR3 DNA sequence: TGCGCCAGCAGCCAAGAAGACAGGGGCCGGGAGACCCAGTACTTC.

This clonotype has a count of ten or more. The rearrangement joins TRBV11-2 to TRBJ2-7; tentatively, D is TRBD1 (7 bases). CDR1 is SGHAT and CDR2 is FQNNGV in the germline V gene. V was cut by 5 bases and J by 7 bases, with 15 bases left in between. This CDR3 spans 13 amino acids. Here the CDR3 DNA reads TGTGCCAGCAGCCCGGTTCAGGGGGGTGAGCAGTACTTC. This translates into CASSPVQGGEQYF.

This clonotype was counted at least ten times. V usage is TRBV5-6 and J usage is TRBJ2-6; D gene unclear. This CDR3 region has 15 residues. Between the trimmed V and J ends, which lost 2 bases and 0 bases, there was a span of 6 bases. Germline V gene data show CDR1 as SGHDT and CDR2 as YYEEEE. The CDR3 DNA reads TGTGCCAGCAGCTTTCAAATCTCTGGGGCCAACGTCCTGACTTTC. This sequence encodes CASSFQISGANVLTF.

Points on this clonotype: This likely stems from a read error, as it lies one base from a far larger clone. This chain connects TRBV7-9 to TRBJ2-5; perhaps D is TRBD1 or TRBD2 (5 bases each). From germline, CDR1 is SEHNR and CDR2 FQNEAQ (reference sequence). This CDR3 has 14 residues. The CDR3 coding sequence is TGTGCCAGCAGCTTTTCCGGGACCCAAGAGGCCCAGTACTTC. This gives the protein CASSFSGTQEAQYF.

With respect to this clonotype: Given a much more abundant clone one base away, this may be a read error. Because the CDR3 is missing its conserved closing phenylalanine or tryptophan, this is likely a read error. This chain links TRBV7-2 with TRBJ1-5; TRBD1 might be the D (5 bases). CDR3 length: 14 amino acids. V was clipped by 2 bases and J by 4 bases, with 9 bases between them. Germline CDR1 and CDR2: SGHTA and FQGNSA. The CDR3 DNA is TGTGCCAGCAGCTTATTCCGACAGAATCAGCCCCAGCATTAT. Protein product: CASSLFRQNQPQHY.

The sample holds many counts of this clonotype. This sequence joins TRBV14 and TRBJ2-7; 11 bases agree with TRBD1. Germline V CDR1 and CDR2: SGHDN, FVKESK. This CDR3 region has 15 residues. Losses at the gene ends were 4 bases for V and 5 bases for J; bases not matched to a gene: 7. The CDR3 DNA is TGTGCCAGCAGCCTCTGGACAGGGGGCAAGAACGAGCAGTACTTC. Encoded protein: CASSLWTGGKNEQYF.

The rearrangement links TRBV6-5 to TRBJ1-2, with a weak D call TRBD1 (6 bases). This CDR3 contains 12 residues. With 7 bases removed from V and 7 bases from J, the gap between germline ends came to 13 bases. The germline CDR1 and CDR2 sequences are MNHEY and SVGAGI. The chain's CDR3 is CASTEGVSGYTF. In DNA form, the CDR3 reads TGTGCCAGCACCGAGGGGGTTAGTGGCTACACCTTC.

The chain employs TRBV4-3 and TRBJ2-6; D is unresolved. The CDR3 totals 16 residues. Germline CDR1 is LGHNA and CDR2 is YSLEER. Trimming shortened V by 0 bases and J by 0 bases, and 6 bases separated the two germline ends. CDR3 DNA sequence: TGCGCCAGCAGCCAAGATCGCTTCTCTGGGGCCAACGTCCTGACTTTC. It translates to CASSQDRFSGANVLTF.

In DNA, the CDR3 is TGTGCCAGCAGCTCCCTCAACAGGCAAACGAACACTGAAGCTTTCTTT. Translating gives CASSSLNRQTNTEAFF. The J gene is TRBJ1-1, the V gene TRBV11-2; a weak D match, TRBD1 (5 bases). The CDR3 totals 16 residues. Germline-derived CDR1 and CDR2 are SGHAT and FQNNGV. V shed 4 bases and J shed 1 base, with 16 bases lying between them.

This chain uses TRBV2 with TRBJ2-5, with D tentatively TRBD1 (5 bases). CDR1 is SNHLY and CDR2 is FYNNEI in the germline V gene. The ends were cut back, 8 bases at V and 0 bases at J, with 16 bases in the middle. CDR3 length equals 15 residues. The CDR3: CASGRRAAYQETQYF. The CDR3 DNA sequence: TGTGCCAGCGGCCGCAGGGCAGCATACCAAGAGACCCAGTACTTC. The entire variable domain, with the rest obtained from reference TRBV2 and TRBJ2-5, is as follows: EPEVTQTPSHQVTQMGQEVILRCVPISNHLYFYWYRQILGQKVEFLVSFYNNEISEKSEIFDDQFSVERPDGSNFTLKIRSTKLEDSAMYFCASGRRAAYQETQYFGPGTRLLVL.

The J gene is TRBJ1-5, the V gene TRBV18, with no clear D. The CDR3 runs 13 residues. Per the germline V gene, CDR1 is KGHSH and CDR2 is LQKENI. Trimming shortened V by 3 bases and J by 5 bases, and 8 bases separated the two germline ends. The CDR3 DNA sequence: TGTGCCAGCTCACCCGACGAGTATCAGCCCCAGCATTTT. Protein product: CASSPDEYQPQHF.

This clonotype was detected a few times. Possible read error: a much larger clone is one base away. This chain joins TRBV29-1 and TRBJ2-2, with a tentative D call TRBD2 (7 bases). The CDR3 totals 15 residues. CDR1 SQVTM and CDR2 ANQGSEA come from the germline V gene. Trimming took off 4 bases at V and 5 bases at J, with 17 bases between the two ends. The CDR3 reads CSVVPGRGATGELFF. The CDR3 coding sequence is TGCAGCGTTGTGCCGGGACGGGGGGCGACCGGGGAGCTGTTTTTT.

V gene TRBV20-1 combines with J gene TRBJ2-7, with D perhaps TRBD2 (5 bases). Trimming left V 1 base short and J 2 bases short, with 12 bases between. CDR3 length: 14 amino acids. Germline CDR1 is DFQATT and CDR2 is SNEGSKA (reference sequence). The CDR3 DNA reads as TGCAGTGCTAGAGTAGGGAGCGCAACCTACGAGCAGTACTTC. Amino acid sequence: CSARVGSATYEQYF.

This clonotype was counted only a few times. CDR3 DNA sequence: TGCAGTGCTGGAAGTTGGACAGAGAGCTCCTATAATTCACCCCTCCACTTT. Translated: CSAGSWTESSYNSPLHF. This chain joins TRBV20-1 and TRBJ1-6, with D possibly TRBD1 on 6 matching bases. The germline gives CDR1 DFQATT, CDR2 SNEGSKA (reference sequence). The CDR3 spans 17 residues. Trimming took 5 bases from V and 0 from J, leaving 17 bases between them.

This clonotype showed up many times. A junction boundary mismatches the germline segment, possibly from a read error. The chain joins TRBV10-3 to TRBJ2-7, with TRBD1 matching over 7 bases. The germline gives CDR1 ENHRY, CDR2 SYGVKD. The CDR3 loop spans 13 amino acids. CDR3 DNA sequence: TGTGCCAGCAGTGAGGCAGGGGGCTACGAGCAGTACTTC. This encodes CASSEAGGYEQYF.

This clonotype was found many times. V is TRBV24-1 and J is TRBJ2-2; 8 positions agree with TRBD1. V shed 10 bases and J 6 bases; nucleotides not matched to a gene: 6. This CDR3 is 13 amino acids long. Germline lookup yields CDR1 KGHDR and CDR2 SFDVKD. DNA for the CDR3: TGTGCCACTGGACAGGGTTCGCCCGGGGAGCTGTTTTTT. This codes for CATGQGSPGELFF.

Only a few counts were recorded for this clonotype. This chain connects TRBV9 to TRBJ1-1; 8 nucleotides match TRBD1. Germline CDR1 is SGDLS and CDR2 is YYNGEE. With 4 bases clipped from V and 2 bases from J, the junction kept 10 bases outside the gene matches. The CDR3 spans 16 residues. The CDR3 loop reads CASSPGQGPTNTEAFF. CDR3 sequence (DNA): TGTGCCAGCAGCCCCGGACAGGGACCTACAAACACTGAAGCTTTCTTT.

This sequence joins TRBV9 and TRBJ1-5, with D possibly matching TRBD1 (5 bases). The CDR3 sequence is 14 residues long. Germline V gene data show CDR1 as SGDLS and CDR2 as YYNGEE. Trimming left V 4 bases short and J 5 bases short, with 13 bases between. Written as DNA, the CDR3 is TGTGCCAGCAGCCCCGGGACCCAAGATCAGCCCCAGCATTTT. Its protein is CASSPGTQDQPQHF.